Below, 2 T cell receptor beta chains from the same sample are listed, as sequenced in a study of T cells in Graves' hyperthyroidism and ophthalmopathy. Amplification of TCR beta CDR3 regions used RNA as the template. Initially, a first-round RT-PCR of the TCR CDR3 employed the HTBI primer set. TCRdb re-called the multiplex PCR reads with MiXCR, one entry per CDR3 protein. The repertoire holds hundreds of thousands of distinct CDR3 sequences, with 11% to 15% as singletons. The specimen was blood. These TCRs come from a woman aged 25-40 years with Graves' hyperthyroidism that later progressed to Graves' ophthalmopathy.

The chain combines TRBV9 with TRBJ1-4, with a possible D match to TRBD1 (5 bases). The germline CDR1 and CDR2 sequences are SGDLS and YYNGEE. V was cut by 4 bases and J by 4 bases, with 11 bases left in between. The CDR3 totals 14 residues. The CDR3 coding sequence is TGTGCCAGCAGCCCGATGGGGCTTAATGAAAAACTGTTTTTT. The encoded protein is CASSPMGLNEKLFF.

This clonotype has just a few counts. Given a much more abundant clone one base away, this may be a read error. The chain combines TRBV2 with TRBJ2-3; D might be TRBD2 (6 bases). Germline V lookup: CDR1 SNHLY, CDR2 FYNNEI. Deletions cut 4 bases from V and 6 bases from J, with 17 bases between. CDR3 length equals 15 residues. CDR3 loop: CASSGTGGKGDTQYF. The CDR3, as DNA: TGTGCCAGCAGTGGAACTGGCGGGAAAGGGGATACGCAGTATTTT.